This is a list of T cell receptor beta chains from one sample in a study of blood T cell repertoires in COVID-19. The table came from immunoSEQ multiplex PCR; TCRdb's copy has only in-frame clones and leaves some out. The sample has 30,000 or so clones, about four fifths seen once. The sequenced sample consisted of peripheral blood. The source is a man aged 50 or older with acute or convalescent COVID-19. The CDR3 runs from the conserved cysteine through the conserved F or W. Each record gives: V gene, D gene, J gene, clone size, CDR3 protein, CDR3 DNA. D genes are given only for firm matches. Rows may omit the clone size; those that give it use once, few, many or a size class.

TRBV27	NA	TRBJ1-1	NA	CASSFVGGNTEAFF	TGTGCCAGCAGTTTTGTGGGGGGGAACACTGAAGCTTTCTTT
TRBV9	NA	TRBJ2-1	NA	CASSVGEAYNEQFF	TGTGCCAGCAGCGTCGGAGAAGCCTACAATGAGCAGTTCTTC
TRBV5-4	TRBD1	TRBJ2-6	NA	CASSLDRVNSGANVLTF	TGTGCCAGCAGCCTCGACAGGGTGAACTCTGGGGCCAACGTCCTGACTTTC
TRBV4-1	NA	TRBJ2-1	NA	CASSQRTILNEQFF	TGCGCCAGCAGCCAAAGGACAATACTCAATGAGCAGTTCTTC
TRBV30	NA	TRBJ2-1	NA	CAWSPYNEQFF	TGTGCCTGGAGTCCTTACAATGAGCAGTTCTTC
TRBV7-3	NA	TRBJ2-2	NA	CASSLSGNTGELFF	TGTGCCAGCAGCTTATCCGGGAACACCGGGGAGCTGTTTTTT
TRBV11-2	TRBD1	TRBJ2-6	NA	CASSTAGTGSSGANVLTF	TGTGCCAGCAGCACCGCCGGGACAGGGAGCTCTGGGGCCAACGTCCTGACTTTC
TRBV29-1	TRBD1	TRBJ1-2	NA	CSVEDLYGTGGKLYGYTF	TGCAGCGTTGAAGATCTTTATGGGACAGGGGGCAAACTATATGGCTACACCTTC
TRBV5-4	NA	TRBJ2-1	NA	CASSLTSSYNEQFF	TGTGCCAGCAGCTTGACTAGCTCCTACAATGAGCAGTTCTTC
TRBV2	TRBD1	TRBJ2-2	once	CASSPTGSNTGELFF	TGTGCCAGCAGCCCGACAGGGTCGAACACCGGGGAGCTGTTTTTT
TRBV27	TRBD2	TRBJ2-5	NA	CASSLGLAGEETQYF	TGTGCCAGCAGTCTCGGACTAGCGGGAGAGGAGACCCAGTACTTC
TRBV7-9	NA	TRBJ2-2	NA	CASSRRTGANTGELFF	TGTGCCAGCAGCCGGCGAACGGGGGCGAACACCGGGGAGCTGTTTTTT
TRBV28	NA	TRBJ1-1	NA	CASEFSGNTEAFF	TGTGCCAGTGAATTCTCAGGGAATACTGAAGCTTTCTTT
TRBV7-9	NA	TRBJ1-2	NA	CASSLGPGSAPYGYTF	TGTGCCAGCAGCTTAGGTCCCGGTTCCGCCCCCTATGGCTACACCTTC
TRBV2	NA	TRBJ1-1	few	CASRATTGTHTEAFF	TGTGCCAGCAGGGCAACTACAGGGACCCACACTGAAGCTTTCTTT
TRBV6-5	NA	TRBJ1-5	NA	CAAGRRDQPQHF	TGTGCCGCCGGCCGGCGGGATCAGCCCCAGCATTTT
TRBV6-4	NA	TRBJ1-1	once	CASSVGVEGRDTEAFF	TGTGCCAGCAGTGTTGGCGTCGAGGGGAGGGACACTGAAGCTTTCTTT
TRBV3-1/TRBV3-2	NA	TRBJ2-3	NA	CASSQDIDTQYF	TGTGCCAGCAGCCAAGATATAGATACGCAGTATTTT
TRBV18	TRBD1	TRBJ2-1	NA	CASSPGTGTMDEQFF	TGTGCCAGCTCACCCGGGACAGGGACGATGGATGAGCAGTTCTTC
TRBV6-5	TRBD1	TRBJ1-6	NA	CASSPWTGANSPLHF	TGTGCCAGCAGTCCTTGGACAGGGGCCAATTCACCCCTCCACTTT
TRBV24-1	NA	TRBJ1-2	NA	CATSQGDYGYTF	TGTGCCACCAGTCAGGGTGACTATGGCTACACCTTC
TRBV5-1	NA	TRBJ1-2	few	CASSLEPGDGYTF	TGCGCCAGCAGCTTGGAACCGGGGGATGGCTACACCTTC
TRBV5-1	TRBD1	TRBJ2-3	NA	CASSLDLVPGTGGLDTQYF	TGCGCCAGCAGCTTGGACCTCGTCCCCGGGACAGGGGGATTAGATACGCAGTATTTT
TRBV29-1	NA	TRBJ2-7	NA	CSVSRRGSSYEQYF	TGCAGCGTCTCCCGACGGGGGAGCTCCTACGAGCAGTACTTC
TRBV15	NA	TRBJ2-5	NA	CATSRDRGETQYF	TGTGCCACCAGCAGAGATAGAGGGGAGACCCAGTACTTC
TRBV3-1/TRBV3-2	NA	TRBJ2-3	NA	CASSQVIDRAGPDTQYF	TGTGCCAGCAGCCAAGTAATCGACCGGGCGGGGCCAGATACGCAGTATTTT
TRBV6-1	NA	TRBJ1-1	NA	CASSETPRGEAFF	TGTGCCAGCAGTGAGACACCAAGGGGTGAAGCTTTCTTT
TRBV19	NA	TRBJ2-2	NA	CASSEHTLTGNTGELFF	TGTGCCAGTAGTGAACATACACTGACAGGGAACACCGGGGAGCTGTTTTTT
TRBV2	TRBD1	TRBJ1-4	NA	CASSVRTGENEKLFF	TGTGCCAGCAGTGTACGGACAGGGGAAAATGAAAAACTGTTTTTT
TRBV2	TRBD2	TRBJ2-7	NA	CASRPRTSGGYEQYF	TGTGCCAGCAGACCTCGGACTAGCGGGGGTTACGAGCAGTACTTC